The 28 T cell receptor beta chains reported below all come from one sample, sequenced in a study of T cells in Graves' hyperthyroidism and ophthalmopathy. Researchers took RNA transcripts and amplified the TCR beta CDR3 regions from them. The HTBI primer set drove a first-round RT-PCR of the TCR CDR3. Via MiXCR, TCRdb re-called the multiplex PCR reads, giving one row per CDR3 protein. The sample contains about 520,000 distinct CDR3 sequences, approximately 25% of which appear only once. The sequencing input was blood. The receptor source for this set is a woman aged 25-40 years with Graves' ophthalmopathy.

This clonotype came up many times. The chain combines TRBV19 with TRBJ1-5; TRBD1 might be the D (5 bases). Germline CDR1 and CDR2: LNHDA and SQIVND (reference sequence). The CDR3 runs 16 residues. V lost 4 bases and J lost 5, with 18 bases in between. The CDR3 DNA follows: TGTGCCAGTAGTACCGCAGGGTACGGATTCGATCAGCCCCAGCATTTT. Translation gives CASSTAGYGFDQPQHF.

The table lists this clonotype with many counts. The chain joins TRBV7-2 to TRBJ2-7; TRBD2 matches 8 bases. CDR1 SGHTA and CDR2 FQGNSA come from the germline V gene. The CDR3 extends over 14 amino acids. The V and J ends lost 1 base and 7 bases, in that order; junction bases with no gene match: 6. The CDR3 loop is CASSLVGGAEEQYF. The CDR3, as DNA: TGTGCCAGCAGCTTAGTCGGGGGGGCTGAGGAGCAGTACTTC.

This sequence joins TRBV6-1 and TRBJ1-3; 7 bases fit TRBD1. Germline V gene sequence: CDR1 MNHNS, CDR2 SASEGT. J lost 3 bases, V lost 4 bases, and 6 bases had no gene match. The CDR3 consists of 15 residues. The CDR3 region is CASSASGDSGNTIYF. The CDR3 DNA follows: TGTGCCAGCAGTGCCTCCGGGGACAGTGGAAACACCATATATTTT.

The chain couples TRBV13 to TRBJ1-3; D ambiguous. CDR1 is PRHDT and CDR2 is FYEKMQ in the germline V gene (reference sequence). Trimming took off 0 bases at V and 0 bases at J, with 9 bases between the two ends. The CDR3 contains 16 residues. In nucleotides, the CDR3 is TGTGCCAGCAGCTTAGGATCTGGGAACTCTGGAAACACCATATATTTT. Protein product: CASSLGSGNSGNTIYF.

The chain employs TRBV27 and TRBJ2-1, with 14 bases aligning to TRBD2. J was trimmed by 6 bases and V by 5 bases; bases with no gene match: 3. This CDR3 comprises 15 residues. Looked up from germline, CDR1 is MNHEY and CDR2 is SMNVEV (reference sequence). CDR3 in amino acids: CASSGGTSGSNEQFF. Here the CDR3 DNA reads TGTGCCAGCAGTGGCGGGACTAGCGGGAGCAATGAGCAGTTCTTC.

The genes are TRBV19 and TRBJ1-5; no clear D. Germline values: CDR1 LNHDA, CDR2 SQIVND (reference sequence). The CDR3 spans 15 residues. Trimming took 2 bases from V and 0 from J, leaving 8 bases between them. This CDR3 is CASSISRDSNQPQHF. CDR3 in DNA: TGTGCCAGTAGTATATCAAGGGATAGCAATCAGCCCCAGCATTTT.

This clonotype was picked up many times. This chain links TRBV20-1 with TRBJ2-7; TRBD2 might be the D (5 bases). Germline-derived CDR1 and CDR2 are DFQATT and SNEGSKA (reference sequence). Trimming cost V 3 bases and J 0 bases, with 9 bases left between them. The CDR3 is 13 amino acids. The CDR3 spells CSARDLSSYEQYF. DNA for the CDR3: TGCAGTGCTAGGGACTTAAGCTCCTACGAGCAGTACTTC.

This clonotype was seen many times. J is TRBJ1-2 and V is TRBV12-3 or TRBV12-4; 8 bases fit TRBD1. Trimming took 3 bases from V and 4 from J; bases not matched to a gene: 4. CDR3 length: 14 amino acids. CDR3 nucleotide sequence: TGTGCCAGCAGTTTGCAGGGGGCCTTCTATGGCTACACCTTC. Translation gives CASSLQGAFYGYTF.

This clonotype has at least ten counts. A much larger clone differs by one base, so this may be a read error. CDR3 sequence (DNA): TGTGCCAGCAGAGACAGACCTCCGAGCACTGAAGCTTTCTTT. Protein sequence: CASRDRPPSTEAFF. This chain links TRBV6-1 with TRBJ1-1; possible D gene TRBD1, 5 bases. V was trimmed by 6 bases and J by 4 bases, leaving 15 bases between them. There are 14 residues in the CDR3. Germline V gene sequence: CDR1 MNHNS, CDR2 SASEGT.

V gene TRBV12-3 or TRBV12-4 combines with J gene TRBJ1-1; the match to TRBD1 covers 12 bases. The CDR3 is made up of 15 amino acids. Trimming removed 4 bases from V and 5 bases from J; junction bases left unmatched: 5. CDR3 coding DNA: TGTGCCAGCAGTTCGGGACAGGGGGCCGAAACTGAAGCTTTCTTT. This gives the protein CASSSGQGAETEAFF.

The chain joins TRBV20-1 to TRBJ2-7; a weak D match, TRBD2 (5 bases). The CDR3 loop spans 10 amino acids. Germline loops: CDR1 DFQATT, CDR2 SNEGSKA (reference sequence). V was pared by 7 bases and J by 8 bases, with 12 bases between. The CDR3 loop reads CSVGISKQYF. CDR3 in DNA: TGCAGTGTCGGGATTTCGAAGCAGTACTTC.

This rearrangement joins TRBV2 to TRBJ2-5, with a weak D call TRBD2 (5 bases). The V end was cut by 4 bases, the J end by 9 bases, with 24 bases between. The CDR3 runs to 16 residues. Germline V gene sequence: CDR1 SNHLY, CDR2 FYNNEI. This CDR3 is CASSASPDGVQAPQYF. DNA of the CDR3: TGTGCCAGCAGTGCATCTCCGGACGGGGTTCAAGCTCCCCAGTACTTC.

This clonotype occurred many times. This chain connects TRBV7-9 to TRBJ2-5; D assignment may be TRBD1 or TRBD2 (5 bases each). Germline V CDR1 and CDR2: SEHNR, FQNEAQ (reference sequence). This CDR3 has 14 residues. With 3 bases removed from V and 0 bases from J, the gap between germline ends came to 8 bases. CDR3 region: CASSFGTHQETQYF. DNA for the CDR3: TGTGCCAGCAGCTTTGGGACCCACCAAGAGACCCAGTACTTC.

In its sample, this clonotype was seen a few times. This chain joins TRBV6-1 and TRBJ2-6, with D possibly matching TRBD2 (6 bases). V was trimmed by 2 bases and J by 2 bases, leaving 10 bases between them. Germline-derived CDR1 and CDR2 are MNHNS and SASEGT. The CDR3 spans 16 residues. CDR3 protein: CASSETLAAGANVLTF. In nucleotides, the CDR3 is TGTGCCAGCAGTGAAACCTTAGCGGCTGGGGCCAACGTCCTGACTTTC.

The CDR3, as DNA: TGTGCCAGTAGTGTGTATCGGGAAAAGACCCAGTACTTC. This codes for CASSVYREKTQYF. This chain uses TRBV19 with TRBJ2-5; TRBD2 might be the D (5 bases). The CDR3 runs to 13 residues. V was trimmed by 5 bases and J by 6 bases, leaving 13 bases between them. Germline CDR1 is LNHDA and CDR2 is SQIVND (reference sequence).

The chain carries TRBV6-1 and TRBJ1-2; D may be TRBD1 (6 bases). The CDR3 has 11 amino acids. Trimming left V 7 bases short and J 8 bases short, with 11 bases between. Germline V gene lookup returns CDR1 MNHNS and CDR2 SASEGT. CDR3 nucleotides: TGTGCCAGCACGGGGGCGGGGGGCTACACCTTC. Translated: CASTGAGGYTF.

This clonotype came up many times. This chain links TRBV20-1 with TRBJ2-7; 7 nucleotides line up with TRBD2. The V gene's germline CDR1 is DFQATT and CDR2 SNEGSKA (reference sequence). The CDR3 covers 16 residues. Trimming at V came to 5 bases and at J to 0 bases, leaving 13 bases not matched to a gene. The CDR3: CSAPRSGGLSSYEQYF. For the CDR3, the DNA is TGCAGTGCTCCCCGATCGGGGGGACTCAGCTCCTACGAGCAGTACTTC.

This sequence joins TRBV27 and TRBJ1-1, with a possible D match to TRBD1 (6 bases). Germline CDR1 is MNHEY and CDR2 is SMNVEV (reference sequence). V was trimmed by 6 bases and J by 8 bases, leaving 13 bases between them. The CDR3 is made up of 12 amino acids. The CDR3 loop is CASRRQESEAFF. CDR3 nucleotides: TGTGCCAGCAGGAGACAGGAGTCCGAAGCTTTCTTT.

J is TRBJ2-7 and V is TRBV29-1; 7 bases align to TRBD2. The junction had 11 bases not matched to a gene; V was cut back by 4 bases and J by 5 bases. This CDR3 is built from 14 residues. The V gene's germline CDR1 is SQVTM and CDR2 ANQGSEA. CDR3: CSVAPMGGGNEQYF. The CDR3 nucleotides are TGCAGCGTTGCTCCCATGGGGGGGGGAAACGAGCAGTACTTC.

The rearrangement links TRBV28 to TRBJ1-1, with 8 bases fitting TRBD1. This CDR3 comprises 14 residues. From germline, CDR1 is MDHEN and CDR2 SYDVKM. Trimming took 7 bases from V and 0 from J; bases not matched to a gene: 4. The DNA of the CDR3 is TGTGCCAGCACGACAGGGGCTGTGAACACTGAAGCTTTCTTT. Translation gives CASTTGAVNTEAFF.

This clonotype appeared many times. The V call is TRBV11-2, the J call TRBJ1-1, with TRBD1 matching 7 bases. The germline gives CDR1 SGHAT, CDR2 FQNNGV. The CDR3 runs to 17 residues. V dropped 7 bases and J dropped 0; count of bases not matched to a gene: 14. In DNA, the CDR3 is TGTGCCAGCACTCCACATGTTGGGACAGATTTGAACACTGAAGCTTTCTTT. As protein: CASTPHVGTDLNTEAFF.

This clonotype was seen many times. The V gene is TRBV29-1, the J gene TRBJ1-1; 7 bases map to TRBD1. The V gene end was trimmed by 7 bases and the J gene end by 2 bases; junction bases not matched to a gene: 4. The V gene's germline CDR1 is SQVTM and CDR2 ANQGSEA. This CDR3 region has 12 residues. In nucleotides, the CDR3 is TGCAGCGCCGGACAGGCAAACACTGAAGCTTTCTTT. Protein product: CSAGQANTEAFF.

This clonotype was seen many times. The V and J genes are TRBV20-1 and TRBJ2-7; D gene unclear. The CDR3 is 12 amino acids. Germline V lookup: CDR1 DFQATT, CDR2 SNEGSKA (reference sequence). The ends were cut back, 0 bases at V and 3 bases at J, with 6 bases in the middle. The CDR3 nucleotides are TGCAGTGCTAGAGACACGGACTACGAGCAGTACTTC. It translates to CSARDTDYEQYF.

This clonotype was observed a handful of times. A much larger clone lies one base from this, so it may be a read error. J is TRBJ1-1 and V is TRBV7-9; D is perhaps TRBD1 (6 bases). The V and J ends lost 5 bases and 1 base respectively, with 11 bases between them. CDR3 length: 14 residues. The germline gives CDR1 SEHNR, CDR2 FQNEAQ (reference sequence). The chain's CDR3 is CASSVLTGNTEAFF. In DNA form, the CDR3 reads TGTGCCAGCAGCGTATTGACAGGGAACACTGAAGCTTTCTTT.

This clonotype was found many times. The chain employs TRBV27 and TRBJ2-7, with TRBD1 matching over 7 bases. V shed 5 bases and J 6 bases; nucleotides not matched to a gene: 10. This CDR3 has 14 residues. CDR1 is MNHEY, CDR2 SMNVEV, per germline (reference sequence). CDR3 loop: CASSPLDRVSEQYF. The CDR3 region has the DNA TGTGCCAGCAGTCCACTAGACAGGGTTAGCGAGCAGTACTTC.

There are many counts of this clonotype. The rearrangement links TRBV20-1 to TRBJ2-7; D not resolved. V dropped 4 bases and J dropped 0 bases, with 13 bases sitting between them. CDR1 and CDR2 (germline): DFQATT, SNEGSKA (reference sequence). This CDR3 has 14 residues. This CDR3 is CSAMDGSSSYEQYF. CDR3 bases: TGCAGTGCTATGGACGGCAGCTCCTCCTACGAGCAGTACTTC.

This clonotype showed up just a few times. The V gene is TRBV2, the J gene TRBJ1-2, with D tentatively TRBD1 (6 bases). The length of the CDR3 is 14 residues. V was trimmed by 7 bases and J by 0 bases, leaving 12 bases between them. Germline CDR1 reads SNHLY; CDR2 reads FYNNEI. The CDR3 sequence is CASKGDTSNYGYTF. CDR3 DNA: TGTGCCAGCAAGGGGGACACCTCTAACTATGGCTACACCTTC.

The rearrangement uses TRBV2 and TRBJ1-2; no reliable D call. Trimming removed 6 bases from V and 0 bases from J, with 17 bases in between. The CDR3 runs to 16 residues. Germline CDR1 SNHLY, CDR2 FYNNEI. In DNA, the CDR3 is TGTGCCAGCAGACCGGGCCCCGATGTCTCTAACTATGGCTACACCTTC. It encodes CASRPGPDVSNYGYTF.